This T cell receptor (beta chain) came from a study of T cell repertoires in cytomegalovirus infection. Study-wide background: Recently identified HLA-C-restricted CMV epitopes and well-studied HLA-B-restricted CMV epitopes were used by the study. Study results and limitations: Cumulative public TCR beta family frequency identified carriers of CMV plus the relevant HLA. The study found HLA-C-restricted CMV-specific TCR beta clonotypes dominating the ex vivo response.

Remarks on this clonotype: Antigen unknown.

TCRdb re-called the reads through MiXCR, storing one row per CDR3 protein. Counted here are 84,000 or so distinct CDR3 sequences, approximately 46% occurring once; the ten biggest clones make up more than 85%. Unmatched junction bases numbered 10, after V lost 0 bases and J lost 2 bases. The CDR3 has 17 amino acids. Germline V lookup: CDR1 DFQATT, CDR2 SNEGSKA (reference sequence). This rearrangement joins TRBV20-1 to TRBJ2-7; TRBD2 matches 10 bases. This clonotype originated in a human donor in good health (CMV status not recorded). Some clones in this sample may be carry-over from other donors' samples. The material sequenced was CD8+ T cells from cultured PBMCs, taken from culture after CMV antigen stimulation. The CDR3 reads CSARDVVSGRSPYEQYF. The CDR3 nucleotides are TGCAGTGCTAGAGATGTGGTTAGCGGGAGGTCCCCCTACGAGCAGTACTTC.